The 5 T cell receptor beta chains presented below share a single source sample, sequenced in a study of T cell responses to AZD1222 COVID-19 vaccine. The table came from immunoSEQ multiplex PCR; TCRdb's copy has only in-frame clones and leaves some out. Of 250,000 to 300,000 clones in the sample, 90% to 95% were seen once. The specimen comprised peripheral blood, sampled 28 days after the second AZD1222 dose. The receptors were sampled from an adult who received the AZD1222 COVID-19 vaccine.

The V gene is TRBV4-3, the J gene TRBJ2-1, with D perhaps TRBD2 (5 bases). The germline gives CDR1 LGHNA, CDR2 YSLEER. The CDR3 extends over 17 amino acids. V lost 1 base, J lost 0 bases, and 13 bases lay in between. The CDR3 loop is CASSQAVDFPSYNEQFF. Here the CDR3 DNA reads TGCGCCAGCAGCCAAGCGGTGGACTTTCCCTCCTACAATGAGCAGTTCTTC.

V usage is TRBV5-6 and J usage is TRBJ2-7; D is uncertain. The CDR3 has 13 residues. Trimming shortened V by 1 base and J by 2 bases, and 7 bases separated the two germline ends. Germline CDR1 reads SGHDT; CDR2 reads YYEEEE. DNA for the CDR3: TGTGCCAGCAGCTTGCGGTTCACCTACGAGCAGTACTTC. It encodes CASSLRFTYEQYF. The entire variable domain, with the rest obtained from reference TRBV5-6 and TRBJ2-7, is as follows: DAGVTQSPTHLIKTRGQQVTLRCSPKSGHDTVSWYQQALGQGPQFIFQYYEEEERQRGNFPDRFSGHQFPNYSSELNVNALLLGDSALYLCASSLRFTYEQYFGPGTRLTVT.

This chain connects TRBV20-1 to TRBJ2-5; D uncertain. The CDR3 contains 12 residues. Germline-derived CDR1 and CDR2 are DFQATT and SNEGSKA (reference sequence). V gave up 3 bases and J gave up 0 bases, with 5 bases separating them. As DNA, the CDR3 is TGCAGTGCTAGTCCGTACCAAGAGACCCAGTACTTC. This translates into CSASPYQETQYF.

This chain's CDR3 is CASRLTGVYTIYF. Written as DNA, the CDR3 is TGTGCCAGCAGACTCACAGGGGTATACACCATATATTTT. J is TRBJ1-3 and V is TRBV28, with 7 bases fitting TRBD1. Germline V gives CDR1 MDHEN, CDR2 SYDVKM. The J segment lost 8 bases and the V segment lost 6 bases, leaving 7 bases of the junction unmatched. The CDR3 has 13 amino acids.

The DNA for the CDR3 is TGTGCCATCAGTTCACTGGACAGCCTCTACAATGAGCAGTTCTTC. Translating gives CAISSLDSLYNEQFF. This sequence joins TRBV10-3 and TRBJ2-1; TRBD1 might be the D (6 bases). This CDR3 has 15 amino acids. Germline V gene sequence: CDR1 ENHRY, CDR2 SYGVKD. Trimming cost V 5 bases and J 3 bases, with 14 bases left between them.